Listed here are 2 T cell receptor beta chains from one sample, sequenced in a study of blood T cell repertoires in COVID-19. The table came from immunoSEQ multiplex PCR; TCRdb's copy has only in-frame clones and leaves some out. The data hold around 230,000 clones, with about 91% observed a single time. What was sequenced was PBMCs or T cells enriched from blood (not recorded which). The receptors come from a woman aged 40 to 50 with acute COVID-19.

The chain carries TRBV6-5 and TRBJ1-4; 10 positions match TRBD1. The J segment lost 8 bases and the V segment lost 0 bases, leaving 3 bases of the junction unmatched. Germline V CDR1 and CDR2: MNHEY, SVGAGI. The CDR3 runs 15 residues. The CDR3 DNA is TGTGCCAGCAGTTACTCGGACAGGGGGAAAGAAAAACTGTTTTTT. Translated, it gives CASSYSDRGKEKLFF.

This chain links TRBV6-5 with TRBJ1-5; 8 bases line up with TRBD1. The CDR3 runs 14 residues. Germline values: CDR1 MNHEY, CDR2 SVGAGI. V was clipped by 7 bases and J by 3 bases; unmatched bases: 5. This CDR3 reads CASKADRDNQPQHF. CDR3 sequence (DNA): TGTGCCAGCAAAGCGGACAGGGACAATCAGCCCCAGCATTTT.